This is a list of T cell receptor beta chains from one sample in a study of blood T cell repertoires in COVID-19. The repertoire was sequenced with immunoSEQ multiplex PCR; TCRdb's copy has only in-frame clones and lacks some. Here the sample spans over 70,000 clones, about four fifths being singletons. Sequenced sample: peripheral blood. These receptors came from a human donor in a cohort sampled during active COVID-19. CDR3s include the opening cysteine and the closing phenylalanine or tryptophan. The D gene is left open where the match is weak. Clone size appears in some rows only: once, few, many, or a class for an expanded clone.

clone_size,v_call,d_call,j_call,cdr3_nt,cdr3_aa
.,TRBV2,TRBD2,TRBJ2-7,TGTGCCAGCAGTGAAGCCGGAGCTAGCGGGTACGAGCAGTACTTC,CASSEAGASGYEQYF
few,TRBV18,.,TRBJ1-1,TGTGCCAGCTCACCATCGTTGAACACTGAAGCTTTCTTT,CASSPSLNTEAFF
.,TRBV9,TRBD2,TRBJ2-2,TGTGCCAGCAGCCTTCGGTCTAGCGGGGCCGGGGAGCTGTTTTTT,CASSLRSSGAGELFF
.,TRBV6-5,TRBD1,TRBJ1-4,TGTGCCAGCAGCAGGGGGCTGGATGAAAAACTGTTTTTT,CASSRGLDEKLFF
.,TRBV25-1,.,TRBJ1-4,TGTGCCAGTGGGGGGAGAGGGGCAACTAATGAAAAACTGTTTTTT,CASGGRGATNEKLFF
.,TRBV29-1,TRBD1,TRBJ2-2,TGCAGCGTCGTAGGGGACAGGGGGCGAACCGGGGAGCTGTTTTTT,CSVVGDRGRTGELFF
once,TRBV5-1,TRBD2,TRBJ2-4,TGCGCCAGCAGCTTGCTAGCGGGGGGGCCAAACATTCAGTACTTC,CASSLLAGGPNIQYF
.,TRBV9,.,TRBJ1-3,TGTGCCAGCAGCTACTCCGCCTCTGGAAACACCATATATTTT,CASSYSASGNTIYF
.,TRBV6-6,.,TRBJ2-7,TGTGCCAGCACCCGGGGAAGGGAGTACGAGCAGTACTTC,CASTRGREYEQYF
.,TRBV6-2/TRBV6-3,TRBD2,TRBJ2-1,TGTGCCAGCAGCTCGGGACTAGCGGGGATCCACAATGAGCAGTTCTTC,CASSSGLAGIHNEQFF
.,TRBV7-2,.,TRBJ2-5,TGTGCCAGCAGCTTACAGGGGTCTGGCGAGACCCAGTACTTC,CASSLQGSGETQYF
.,TRBV5-4,TRBD2,TRBJ2-2,TGTGCCAGCACCGGGAGGGGCGGGGAGCTGTTTTTT,CASTGRGGELFF
.,TRBV5-5,.,TRBJ2-7,TGTGCCAGCAGGGACAGAAACTACGAGCAGTACTTC,CASRDRNYEQYF
once,TRBV6-1,TRBD2,TRBJ2-1,TGTGCCAGCAGTGGTGTGGCGGGGGAATCCTACAATGAGCAGTTCTTC,CASSGVAGESYNEQFF
.,TRBV6-5,.,TRBJ2-4,TGTGCCAGCAGTCTAAGGACGTCCCAGGGTGACATTCAGTACTTC,CASSLRTSQGDIQYF
.,TRBV2,.,TRBJ2-2,TGTGCCAGCAGGCAGGGTAGGAACACCGGGGAGCTGTTTTTT,CASRQGRNTGELFF
.,TRBV7-9,.,TRBJ1-5,TGTGCCAGCAGCTCGAACAGCAGAAATCAGCCCCAGCATTTT,CASSSNSRNQPQHF
.,TRBV7-2,.,TRBJ1-5,TGTGCCAGCAGCTTAGAGTTTCATAGTAATCAGCCCCAGCATTTT,CASSLEFHSNQPQHF
.,TRBV11-2,.,TRBJ2-5,TGTGCCAGCAGCCTCCAGGGGTCAACGGGGGAGACCCAGTACTTC,CASSLQGSTGETQYF
.,TRBV28,TRBD1,TRBJ1-2,TGTGCCATCGGCCCGGGACAGGGGACTTTTTTTGGCTACACCTTC,CAIGPGQGTFFGYTF
.,TRBV5-1,TRBD1,TRBJ2-2,TGCGCCAGCAGCTTGGGCCCACAGGGGGACACCGGGGAGCTGTTTTTT,CASSLGPQGDTGELFF
.,TRBV18,TRBD1,TRBJ1-1,TGTGCCAGCTCACCCGGGACAGGAGGGAGGACTGAAGCTTTCTTT,CASSPGTGGRTEAFF
.,TRBV5-1,.,TRBJ1-2,TGCGCCAGCAGCTTGGGTGCGGGGGGTTTTAACTATGGCTACACCTTC,CASSLGAGGFNYGYTF
once,TRBV9,.,TRBJ2-1,TGTGCCAGCAGCGCAAATTTATTCAGGAATGAGCAGTTCTTC,CASSANLFRNEQFF
.,TRBV7-2,.,TRBJ1-2,TGTGCCAGCAGCTTAGCGGCGGACAGACGGGGCTACACCTTC,CASSLAADRRGYTF
.,TRBV2,TRBD1,TRBJ1-1,TGTGCCAGCAAGCTACAGGGGGGATGGACTGAAGCTTTCTTT,CASKLQGGWTEAFF
.,TRBV19,.,TRBJ1-4,TGTGCCAGTAGTATAACGGGAGCGCGGCGTGAAAAACTGTTTTTT,CASSITGARREKLFF
.,TRBV9,.,TRBJ1-1,TGTGCCAGCAGCGTAGGCGGGGTGGCGAACACTGAAGCTTTCTTT,CASSVGGVANTEAFF
.,TRBV6-6,TRBD1,TRBJ2-1,TGTGCCAGCAGTTGGACGGACAGGGGCGATTACAATGAGCAGTTCTTC,CASSWTDRGDYNEQFF
.,TRBV4-2,TRBD2,TRBJ2-7,TGTGCCAGCAGCCAAGGGGGGGGCTACGAGCAGTACTTC,CASSQGGGYEQYF
.,TRBV3-1/TRBV3-2,TRBD1,TRBJ2-7,TGTGCCAGCAGCCAAGACCAGGACAGGGGGCAATACGAGCAGTACTTC,CASSQDQDRGQYEQYF
.,TRBV15,.,TRBJ2-7,TGTGCCACCAGCCTAGAGCCCCAAAACAGGGTCGAGCAGTACTTC,CATSLEPQNRVEQYF
.,TRBV5-1,TRBD2,TRBJ2-1,TGCGCCAGCAGCTTGGAGGCGGGAGCGGTAAACAATGAGCAGTTCTTC,CASSLEAGAVNNEQFF
.,TRBV6-5,TRBD2,TRBJ2-1,TGTGCCAGCAGTTCCTTAAGCGGGGGCCCCTACAATGAGCAGTTCTTC,CASSSLSGGPYNEQFF
.,TRBV6-1,TRBD2,TRBJ2-2,TGTGCCAGCAGTGCCAGAGCGGGGTCCCACACCGGGGAGCTGTTTTTT,CASSARAGSHTGELFF
.,TRBV29-1,.,TRBJ2-1,TGCAGCGTTGAAGGGAGCTCCTACAATGAGCAGTTCTTC,CSVEGSSYNEQFF
.,TRBV28,TRBD1,TRBJ2-7,TGTGCCAGCAGGCTACCCGGGACAGACGAGCAGTACTTC,CASRLPGTDEQYF
.,TRBV4-3,TRBD1,TRBJ2-3,TGCGCCAGCAGCCAGGGGTCAGGGGGTTATACGCAGTATTTT,CASSQGSGGYTQYF
.,TRBV4-2,TRBD1,TRBJ2-7,TGTGCCAGCAGCCAACGGGCAGGACAGGGGCAATACGAGCAGTACTTC,CASSQRAGQGQYEQYF
few,TRBV19,.,TRBJ2-5,TGTGCTTCCCGACAGGCCGGGGAGACCCAGTACTTC,CASRQAGETQYF
.,TRBV5-6,TRBD1,TRBJ2-7,TGTGCCAGCAGCTTGGTGGCAGGGGGCCCTCGTGACGAGCAGTACTTC,CASSLVAGGPRDEQYF
.,TRBV4-3,TRBD2,TRBJ2-1,TGCGCCAGCAGCCAAGGTAGCGGGGGCGACTCCTACAATGAGCAGTTCTTC,CASSQGSGGDSYNEQFF
.,TRBV5-5,TRBD1,TRBJ1-5,TGTGCCAGCAGCAGGGGACAGGGGTTTGGACAGCCCCAGCATTTT,CASSRGQGFGQPQHF
.,TRBV9,.,TRBJ1-3,TGTGCCAGCACACCTCGGGGGGCACTCTCTGGAAACACCATATATTTT,CASTPRGALSGNTIYF
.,TRBV4-3,.,TRBJ2-6,TGCGCCAGCAGCCAAGATTCGACAGGCCGACCTTACTCTGGGGCCAACGTCCTGACTTTC,CASSQDSTGRPYSGANVLTF
.,TRBV3-1/TRBV3-2,.,TRBJ2-6,TGTGCCAGCAGCCAATACAGGGACCTCCCTGGCTCTGGGGCCAACGTCCTGACTTTC,CASSQYRDLPGSGANVLTF
.,TRBV3-1/TRBV3-2,.,TRBJ1-2,TGTGCCAGCAGCCAAGCGGCAGGGCGCTATGGCTACACCTTC,CASSQAAGRYGYTF
.,TRBV10-3,.,TRBJ1-2,TGTGCCATCAGTGAGCCCAAGGGAGCCGGCAACTATGGCTACACCTTC,CAISEPKGAGNYGYTF
.,TRBV7-9,TRBD1,TRBJ2-7,TGTGCCAGCAGCTTTACAGGGGGAGAATACGAGCAGTACTTC,CASSFTGGEYEQYF
few,TRBV27,.,TRBJ2-1,TGTGCCATCTACAGACACTTGTTCTACAATGAGCAGTTCTTC,CAIYRHLFYNEQFF
.,TRBV19,TRBD2,TRBJ2-3,TGTGCCAGTAGTAGACGGACTAGCGGGGCAACAGATACGCAGTATTTT,CASSRRTSGATDTQYF
few,TRBV7-2,.,TRBJ2-3,TGTGCCAGCAGCTCCCCCCCGACACCTAGCACAGATACGCAGTATTTT,CASSSPPTPSTDTQYF
.,TRBV6-2/TRBV6-3,TRBD2,TRBJ2-2,TGTGCCAGCAGCTCCTCGGGGGGCACCGGGGAGCTGTTTTTT,CASSSSGGTGELFF
.,TRBV28,TRBD1,TRBJ2-7,TGTGCCAGCAGTTCCCCCCGACAGGGATCCTACGAGCAGTACTTC,CASSSPRQGSYEQYF
.,TRBV7-8,TRBD1,TRBJ1-2,TGTGCCAGCAGCTCCCGACAGGGAGCGAACTATGGCTACACCTTC,CASSSRQGANYGYTF
.,TRBV7-2,.,TRBJ2-6,TGTGCCAGCAGCTTAACCACAGGGTCTGGGGCCAACGTCCTGACTTTC,CASSLTTGSGANVLTF
.,TRBV4-3,TRBD2,TRBJ2-3,TGCGCCAGCAGCCAAGGGAGTGGGACTAGCACGGATACGCAGTATTTT,CASSQGSGTSTDTQYF
.,TRBV5-1,.,TRBJ2-7,TGCGCCAGCAGCTCCCGGGTAGAGGGGGACGAGCAGTACTTC,CASSSRVEGDEQYF